The 9 T cell receptor beta chains in this list originate from one sample, sequenced in a study of blood T cell repertoires in COVID-19. This table comes from immunoSEQ multiplex PCR, and its TCRdb copy is limited to in-frame clones, with some not included. The top ten hold less than 9.5% of the sample, which has around 190,000 clones, roughly 82% seen once. Sample: peripheral blood. Source of these receptors: a woman aged 55-70 years with COVID-19, enrolled during active disease.

The CDR3 spells CASNRQGQGQFF. The CDR3 DNA is TGTGCCAGTAACCGACAGGGTCAGGGGCAGTTCTTC. The gene calls are TRBV19 and TRBJ2-1; 7 bases line up with TRBD1. Germline CDR1 and CDR2: LNHDA and SQIVND (reference sequence). This CDR3 has 12 residues. Losses at the gene ends were 7 bases for V and 12 bases for J; bases not matched to a gene: 9.

J is TRBJ1-1 and V is TRBV11-2; no clear D. Germline V CDR1 and CDR2: SGHAT, FQNNGV. The CDR3 has 14 amino acids. Trimming removed 5 bases at V and 0 bases at J, with 10 bases between. The CDR3 sequence: CASSPGNLNTEAFF. The CDR3 DNA follows: TGTGCCAGCAGCCCCGGGAACCTGAACACTGAAGCTTTCTTT.

This clone was seen more than once but under ten times. V gene TRBV19 combines with J gene TRBJ2-2; 14 bases fit TRBD2. Germline V lookup: CDR1 LNHDA, CDR2 SQIVND (reference sequence). Trimming removed 3 bases from V and 1 base from J; junction bases left unmatched: 1. The CDR3 is 17 amino acids. CDR3 residues: CASSMTSGGVNTGELFF. CDR3 in DNA: TGTGCCAGTAGTATGACTAGCGGGGGGGTGAACACCGGGGAGCTGTTTTTT. Using reference TRBV19 and TRBJ2-2 for the parts outside the CDR3, the full variable domain is DGGITQSPKYLFRKEGQNVTLSCEQNLNHDAMYWYRQDPGQGLRLIYYSQIVNDFQKGDIAEGYSVSREKKESFPLTVTSAQKNPTAFYLCASSMTSGGVNTGELFFGEGSRLTVL.

The J gene is TRBJ2-1, the V gene TRBV18; TRBD2 agrees at 7 bases. Germline assignment: CDR1 KGHSH and CDR2 LQKENI. The CDR3 runs to 15 residues. The trim removed 3 bases at V and 10 bases at J, leaving 12 bases unmatched. The CDR3 region has the DNA TGTGCCAGCTCACCGGGCCTAGCGGAAAAGGGGGAGCAGTTCTTC. Protein product: CASSPGLAEKGEQFF.

Note on this clone: One end of the junction fails to match germline, which may point to a read error. This sequence joins TRBV2 and TRBJ1-2; TRBD1 is a possible D gene (5 bases). CDR1 and CDR2 (germline): SNHLY, FYNNEI. CDR3 size: 13 residues. The CDR3 region is CATTRGGDYGYTF. The CDR3 DNA is TGCGCGACTACAAGGGGAGGGGACTATGGCTACACCTTC.

The chain employs TRBV6-5 and TRBJ1-2; D gene uncertain. Germline assignment: CDR1 MNHEY and CDR2 SVGAGI. This CDR3 spans 12 amino acids. Trimming took off 8 bases at V and 3 bases at J, with 10 bases between the two ends. The CDR3 here is CASRQEDYGYTF. In nucleotides, the CDR3 is TGTGCCAGCCGTCAGGAGGACTATGGCTACACCTTC.

This clone was seen a handful of times. This chain links TRBV5-8 with TRBJ1-1; D perhaps matches TRBD1 (6 bases). V was cut by 4 bases and J by 2 bases, with 15 bases left in between. The CDR3 spans 15 residues. The germline V gene has CDR1 SGHTS and CDR2 YDEGEE. The chain's CDR3 is CASSHPGTLNTEAFF. CDR3 nucleotides: TGTGCCAGCAGCCACCCCGGGACACTAAACACTGAAGCTTTCTTT. Full variable domain (rest looked up from reference TRBV5-8 and TRBJ1-1): EAGVTQSPTHLIKTRGQQATLRCSPISGHTSVYWYQQALGLGLQFLLWYDEGEERNRGNFPPRFSGRQFPNYSSELNVNALELEDSALYLCASSHPGTLNTEAFFGQGTRLTVV.

The gene calls are TRBV5-5 and TRBJ1-4; D remains unclear. V was trimmed by 5 bases and J by 0 bases, leaving 11 bases between them. Looked up from germline, CDR1 is SGHKS and CDR2 is YYEKEE (reference sequence). The CDR3 sequence is 15 residues long. This CDR3 reads CASRWGGSTNEKLFF. CDR3 nucleotides: TGTGCCAGCAGGTGGGGAGGGTCAACTAATGAAAAACTGTTTTTT.

The chain employs TRBV6-5 and TRBJ2-7; 14 bases line up with TRBD2. Trimming cost V 4 bases and J 7 bases; bases outside gene matches: 9. Germline-derived CDR1 and CDR2 are MNHEY and SVGAGI. The CDR3 loop spans 16 amino acids. CDR3 amino acids: CASSLTGTSGSYEQYF. The CDR3 DNA reads as TGTGCCAGCAGTTTAACCGGGACTAGCGGGAGTTATGAGCAGTACTTC.